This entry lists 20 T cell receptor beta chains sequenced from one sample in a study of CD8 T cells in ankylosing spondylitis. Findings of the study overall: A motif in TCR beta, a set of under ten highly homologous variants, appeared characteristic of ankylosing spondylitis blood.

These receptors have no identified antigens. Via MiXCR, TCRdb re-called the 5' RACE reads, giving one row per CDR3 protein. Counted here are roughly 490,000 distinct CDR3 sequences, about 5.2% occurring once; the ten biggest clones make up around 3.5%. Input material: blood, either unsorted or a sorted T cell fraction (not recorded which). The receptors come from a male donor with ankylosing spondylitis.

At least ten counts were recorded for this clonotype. The chain's CDR3 is CASSQDRVTETQYF. The CDR3 region has the DNA TGCGCCAGCAGCCAGGACAGGGTTACAGAGACCCAGTACTTC. This rearrangement joins TRBV5-1 to TRBJ2-5; TRBD1 matches 8 bases. The ends lost 4 bases at V and 4 bases at J; junction bases unmatched: 6. The CDR3 extends over 14 amino acids. Germline V gene sequence: CDR1 SGHRS, CDR2 YFSETQ. Complete variable domain (other parts from reference TRBV5-1 and TRBJ2-5): KAGVTQTPRYLIKTRGQQVTLSCSPISGHRSVSWYQQTPGQGLQFLFEYFSETQRNKGNFPGRFSGRQFSNSRSEMNVSTLELGDSALYLCASSQDRVTETQYFGPGTRLLVL.

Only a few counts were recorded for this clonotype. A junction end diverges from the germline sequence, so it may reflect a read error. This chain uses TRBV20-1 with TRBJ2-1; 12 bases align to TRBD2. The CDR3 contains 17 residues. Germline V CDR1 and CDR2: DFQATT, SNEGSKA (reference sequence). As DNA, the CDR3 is TGCTGTGCTAGAGATTTGCTCCTAGCGGGGGGGCCCAATGAGCAGTTCTTC. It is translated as CCARDLLLAGGPNEQFF.

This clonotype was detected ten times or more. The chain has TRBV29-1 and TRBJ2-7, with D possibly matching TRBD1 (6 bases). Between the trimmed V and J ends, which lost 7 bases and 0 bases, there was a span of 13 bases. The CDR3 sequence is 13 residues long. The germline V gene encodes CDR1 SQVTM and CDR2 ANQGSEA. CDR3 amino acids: CSAMTGDSYEQYF. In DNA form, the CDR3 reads TGCAGCGCCATGACAGGAGACTCCTACGAGCAGTACTTC.

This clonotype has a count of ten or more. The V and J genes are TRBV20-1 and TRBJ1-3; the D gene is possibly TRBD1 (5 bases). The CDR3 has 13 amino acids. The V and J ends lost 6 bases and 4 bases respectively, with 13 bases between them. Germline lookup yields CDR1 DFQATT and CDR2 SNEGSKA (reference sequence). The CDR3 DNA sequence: TGCAGTGCCTACAGGAAAGAAGGAAACACCATATATTTT. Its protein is CSAYRKEGNTIYF.

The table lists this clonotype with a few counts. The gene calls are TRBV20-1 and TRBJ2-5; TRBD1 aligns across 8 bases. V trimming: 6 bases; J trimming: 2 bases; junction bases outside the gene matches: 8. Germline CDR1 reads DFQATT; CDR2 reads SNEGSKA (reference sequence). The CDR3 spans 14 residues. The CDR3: CSALPRTGQETQYF. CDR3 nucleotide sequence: TGCAGTGCCCTCCCCAGGACAGGGCAAGAGACCCAGTACTTC.

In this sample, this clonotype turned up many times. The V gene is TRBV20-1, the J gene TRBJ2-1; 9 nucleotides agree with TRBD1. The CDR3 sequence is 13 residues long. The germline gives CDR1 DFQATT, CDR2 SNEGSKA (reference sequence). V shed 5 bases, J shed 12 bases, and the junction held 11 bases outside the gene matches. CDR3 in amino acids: CSAPGTGRLGQFF. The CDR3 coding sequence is TGCAGTGCTCCCGGGACAGGGAGGCTCGGGCAGTTCTTC.

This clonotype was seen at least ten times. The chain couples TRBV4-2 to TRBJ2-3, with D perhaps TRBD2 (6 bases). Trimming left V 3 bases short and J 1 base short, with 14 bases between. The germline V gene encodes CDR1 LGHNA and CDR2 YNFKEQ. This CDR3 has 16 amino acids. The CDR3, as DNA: TGTGCCAGCAGCCAGGGACTCCTCAGGGGCACAGATACGCAGTATTTT. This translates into CASSQGLLRGTDTQYF.

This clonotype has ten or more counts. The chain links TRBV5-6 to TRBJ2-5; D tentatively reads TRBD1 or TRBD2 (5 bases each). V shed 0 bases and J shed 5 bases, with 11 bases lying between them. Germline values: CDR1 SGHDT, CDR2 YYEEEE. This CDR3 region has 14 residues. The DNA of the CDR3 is TGTGCCAGCAGCTTGGTTTCGGGGCGGGAGACCCAGTACTTC. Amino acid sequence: CASSLVSGRETQYF.

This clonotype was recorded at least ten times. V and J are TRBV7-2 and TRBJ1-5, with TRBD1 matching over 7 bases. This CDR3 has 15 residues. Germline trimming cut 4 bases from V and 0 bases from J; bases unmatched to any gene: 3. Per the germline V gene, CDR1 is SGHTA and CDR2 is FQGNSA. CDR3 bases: TGTGCCAGCAGCTCAGGGGGTCATAGCAATCAGCCCCAGCATTTT. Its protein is CASSSGGHSNQPQHF.

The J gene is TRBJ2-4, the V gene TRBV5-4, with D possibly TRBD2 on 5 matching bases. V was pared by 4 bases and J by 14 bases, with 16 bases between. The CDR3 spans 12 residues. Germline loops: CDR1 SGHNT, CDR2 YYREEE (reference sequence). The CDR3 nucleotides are TGTGCCAGCAGCCTGTTCTTAGGAGCGGAGTACTTC. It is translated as CASSLFLGAEYF.

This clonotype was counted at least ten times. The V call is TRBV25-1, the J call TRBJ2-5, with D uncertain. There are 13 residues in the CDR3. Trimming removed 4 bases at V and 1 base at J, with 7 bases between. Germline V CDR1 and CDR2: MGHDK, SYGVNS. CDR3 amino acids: CASSASGQETQYF. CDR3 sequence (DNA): TGTGCCAGCAGTGCCTCTGGCCAAGAGACCCAGTACTTC.

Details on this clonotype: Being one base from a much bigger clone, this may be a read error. CDR3 in DNA: TGCAGTGCTAGAGTAAGCGGGGGCCGGACGCGAAGCTCCTACAATGAGCAGCTCTTC. Translation gives CSARVSGGRTRSSYNEQLF. V is TRBV20-1 and J is TRBJ2-1; 8 bases align to TRBD2. Germline CDR1 is DFQATT and CDR2 is SNEGSKA (reference sequence). The length of the CDR3 is 19 residues.

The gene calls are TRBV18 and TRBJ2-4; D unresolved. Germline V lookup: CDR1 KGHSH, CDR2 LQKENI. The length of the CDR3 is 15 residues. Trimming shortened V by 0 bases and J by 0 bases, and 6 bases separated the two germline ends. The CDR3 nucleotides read TGTGCCAGCTCACCACCAGGGCTAGCCAAAAACATTCAGTACTTC. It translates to CASSPPGLAKNIQYF.

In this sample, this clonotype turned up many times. This CDR3 reads CASSGVRGPRYGYTF. The CDR3 nucleotides are TGTGCCAGCAGCGGGGTTAGGGGGCCCCGGTATGGCTACACCTTC. The gene calls are TRBV9 and TRBJ1-2; 7 bases line up with TRBD1. Germline CDR1 is SGDLS and CDR2 is YYNGEE. The CDR3 runs 15 residues. The junction had 10 bases not matched to a gene; V was cut back by 3 bases and J by 5 bases.

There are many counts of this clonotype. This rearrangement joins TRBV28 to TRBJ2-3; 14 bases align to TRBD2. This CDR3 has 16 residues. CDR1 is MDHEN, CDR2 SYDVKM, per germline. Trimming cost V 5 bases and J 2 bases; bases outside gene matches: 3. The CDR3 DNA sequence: TGTGCCAGCAGTCCGGGACTAGCGGGAGCCACAGATACGCAGTATTTT. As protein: CASSPGLAGATDTQYF.

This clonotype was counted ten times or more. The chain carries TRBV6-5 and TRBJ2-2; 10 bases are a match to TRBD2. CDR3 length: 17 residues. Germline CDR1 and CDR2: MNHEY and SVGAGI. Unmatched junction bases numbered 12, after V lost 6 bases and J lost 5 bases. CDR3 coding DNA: TGTGCCAGCAGATTAAGGCCTAGCGGGGGTGGGACCGGGGAGCTGTTTTTT. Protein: CASRLRPSGGGTGELFF.

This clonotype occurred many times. The CDR3 reads CASRLAGGVDTQYF. Here the CDR3 DNA reads TGTGCCAGCAGGTTAGCGGGGGGTGTGGATACGCAGTATTTT. The rearrangement joins TRBV28 to TRBJ2-3; TRBD2 aligns across 10 bases. CDR1 MDHEN and CDR2 SYDVKM come from the germline V gene. The trim removed 6 bases at V and 6 bases at J, leaving 6 bases unmatched. CDR3 length: 14 residues.

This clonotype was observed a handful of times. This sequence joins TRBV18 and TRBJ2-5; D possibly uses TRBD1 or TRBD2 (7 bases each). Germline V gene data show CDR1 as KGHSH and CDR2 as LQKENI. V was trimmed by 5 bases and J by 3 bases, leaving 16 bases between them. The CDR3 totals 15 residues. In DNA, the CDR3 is TGTGCCAGCTCATCCAGACAGGGAGGGAAAGAGACCCAGTACTTC. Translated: CASSSRQGGKETQYF.

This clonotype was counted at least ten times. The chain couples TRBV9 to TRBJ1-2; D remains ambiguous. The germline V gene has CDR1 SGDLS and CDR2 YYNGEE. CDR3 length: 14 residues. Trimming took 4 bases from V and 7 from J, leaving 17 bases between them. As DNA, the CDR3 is TGTGCCAGCAGCCCAGGTTGGGCCAAGAGTGGCTACACCTTC. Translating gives CASSPGWAKSGYTF.

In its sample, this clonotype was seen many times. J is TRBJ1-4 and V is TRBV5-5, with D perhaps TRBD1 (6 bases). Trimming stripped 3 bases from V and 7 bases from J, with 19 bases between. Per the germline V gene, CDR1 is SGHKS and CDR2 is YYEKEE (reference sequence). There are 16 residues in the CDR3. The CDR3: CASSSTPTGQGEKLFF. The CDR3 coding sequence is TGTGCCAGCAGCTCAACCCCGACAGGCCAGGGTGAAAAACTGTTTTTT.